A selection of T cell receptor beta chains follows, all from one sample in a study of patients and donors after allogeneic stem cell transplantation. A single record per CDR3 protein comes from TCRdb applying MiXCR to the RT-PCR reads. The sample consists of approximately 250,000 distinct CDR3 sequences, roughly an eighth of them appearing once. The sample was blood, either unsorted or a sorted T cell fraction (not recorded which). Receptors were obtained from a human donor who was either an allogeneic HSCT recipient or a stem cell or donor lymphocyte infusion donor (not recorded which). It is not recorded whose cells these are; they may come from a transplant donor. The CDR3 runs from the conserved cysteine through the conserved F or W. D genes are given only for firm matches. Size tells how often a clone was seen (once, few, many) or the class of an expanded clone, and some rows leave it out.

d_gene: TRBD1
j_gene: TRBJ1-1
abundance: .
v_gene: TRBV20-1
CDR3nt: TGCAGCGTAATGACAGGGGAGACGACTGAAGCTTTCTTT
CDR3aa: CSVMTGETTEAFF

d_gene: .
j_gene: TRBJ2-7
abundance: .
v_gene: TRBV9
CDR3nt: TGTGCCAGCAGCAAGGACAAAAGGGTCGAGTACTTC
CDR3aa: CASSKDKRVEYF

d_gene: TRBD1
j_gene: TRBJ1-2
abundance: .
v_gene: TRBV25-1
CDR3nt: TGTGCCAGCAGTGAAACTCTTGTTGGGACAGGGGGCTGGGGTGGCTACACCTTC
CDR3aa: CASSETLVGTGGWGGYTF

d_gene: .
j_gene: TRBJ1-2
abundance: few
v_gene: TRBV29-1
CDR3nt: TGCAGCGTTGAAGTTCTATCGAACTATGGCTACACCTTC
CDR3aa: CSVEVLSNYGYTF

d_gene: .
j_gene: TRBJ2-2
abundance: .
v_gene: TRBV4-1
CDR3nt: TGCGCCAGCAGCCAAGATCAACAGGGAGCCGGGGAGCTGTTTTTT
CDR3aa: CASSQDQQGAGELFF

d_gene: .
j_gene: TRBJ2-1
abundance: few
v_gene: TRBV25-1
CDR3nt: TGTGCCAGCAGGCCTCAGGGCGGGTCCTACAATGAGCAGTTCTTC
CDR3aa: CASRPQGGSYNEQFF

d_gene: TRBD1
j_gene: TRBJ2-7
abundance: few
v_gene: TRBV6-1
CDR3nt: TGTGCCAGCAGTGAGTGGACAGGGGGTTTCAGCGAGCAGTACTTC
CDR3aa: CASSEWTGGFSEQYF

d_gene: TRBD1
j_gene: TRBJ2-3
abundance: few
v_gene: TRBV6-1
CDR3nt: TGTGCCAGCGACAGGGGGGGCACAGATACGCAGTATTTT
CDR3aa: CASDRGGTDTQYF

d_gene: .
j_gene: TRBJ1-2
abundance: .
v_gene: TRBV30
CDR3nt: TGTGCCTGGAGCGGGGGTGGTGGCTACACCTTC
CDR3aa: CAWSGGGGYTF

d_gene: .
j_gene: TRBJ2-3
abundance: .
v_gene: TRBV9
CDR3nt: TGTGCCAGCAGCGTAGTTAGCACAGATACGCAGTATTTT
CDR3aa: CASSVVSTDTQYF

d_gene: .
j_gene: TRBJ1-5
abundance: few
v_gene: TRBV25-1
CDR3nt: TGTGCCAGCAGTGAGGGGAGGGAACAGCCCCAGCATTTT
CDR3aa: CASSEGREQPQHF

d_gene: TRBD2
j_gene: TRBJ2-7
abundance: many
v_gene: TRBV11-3
CDR3nt: TGTGCCAGCACTCAGTTAGCGGGGGTATCCTACGAGCAGTACTTC
CDR3aa: CASTQLAGVSYEQYF

d_gene: TRBD2
j_gene: TRBJ2-1
abundance: many
v_gene: TRBV12-3/TRBV12-4
CDR3nt: TGTGCCAGCAGTTTAGTAGCGGGAGCTAGGGATGAGCAGTTCTTC
CDR3aa: CASSLVAGARDEQFF

d_gene: .
j_gene: TRBJ1-1
abundance: many
v_gene: TRBV6-2/TRBV6-3
CDR3nt: TGTGCCAGCAGTTACTCGCCCCAGAAAGGGAACACTGAAGCTTTCTTT
CDR3aa: CASSYSPQKGNTEAFF

d_gene: TRBD1
j_gene: TRBJ2-1
abundance: few
v_gene: TRBV7-2
CDR3nt: TGTGCCAGCAGCTTAGCGGGACAGGGAGGGGGTGAGCAGTTCTTC
CDR3aa: CASSLAGQGGGEQFF

d_gene: TRBD1
j_gene: TRBJ1-6
abundance: .
v_gene: TRBV12-3/TRBV12-4
CDR3nt: TGTGCCAGCAGTCGGGGACAGGGGGTCCTATCACCCCTCCACTTT
CDR3aa: CASSRGQGVLSPLHF

d_gene: TRBD1
j_gene: TRBJ2-7
abundance: few
v_gene: TRBV13
CDR3nt: TGTGCCAGCAGCTTTTTATGGGACAGAGAAAGGCCCTACGAGCAGTACTTC
CDR3aa: CASSFLWDRERPYEQYF

d_gene: TRBD1
j_gene: TRBJ2-1
abundance: .
v_gene: TRBV7-9
CDR3nt: TGTGCCAGCAACGCAGGGGGCCACAATGAGCAGTTCTTC
CDR3aa: CASNAGGHNEQFF

d_gene: .
j_gene: TRBJ2-2
abundance: few
v_gene: TRBV5-6
CDR3nt: TGTGCCAGCAGCTTCGCCTCGTTATCCGGGGAGCTGTTTTTT
CDR3aa: CASSFASLSGELFF

d_gene: .
j_gene: TRBJ1-2
abundance: many
v_gene: TRBV5-5
CDR3nt: TGTGCCAGCAGCTCACGTGGGGACTTACCGTATGGCTACACCTTC
CDR3aa: CASSSRGDLPYGYTF

d_gene: .
j_gene: TRBJ1-2
abundance: few
v_gene: TRBV20-1
CDR3nt: TGCAGTGCTAGTGGAGGAGGGGCGGGGTATGGCTACACCTTC
CDR3aa: CSASGGGAGYGYTF

d_gene: TRBD2
j_gene: TRBJ2-6
abundance: few
v_gene: TRBV18
CDR3nt: TGTGCCAGCTCACCTGTAGCGAGCGGGAGAGGTGGGGCCAACGTCCTGACTTTC
CDR3aa: CASSPVASGRGGANVLTF

d_gene: .
j_gene: TRBJ1-1
abundance: medium-sized
v_gene: TRBV12-3/TRBV12-4
CDR3nt: TGTGCCAGCAGCCCCGGCAGGTTTAACACTGAAGCTTTCTTT
CDR3aa: CASSPGRFNTEAFF

d_gene: .
j_gene: TRBJ1-5
abundance: many
v_gene: TRBV5-1
CDR3nt: TGCGCCAGCAGCTTGGCGGGTAATCAGCCCCAGCATTTT
CDR3aa: CASSLAGNQPQHF

d_gene: TRBD1
j_gene: TRBJ1-2
abundance: .
v_gene: TRBV7-8
CDR3nt: TGTGCCAGCAGCCAAGACAGGGGGCTTAACTATGGCTACACCTTC
CDR3aa: CASSQDRGLNYGYTF

d_gene: .
j_gene: TRBJ2-1
abundance: many
v_gene: TRBV7-2
CDR3nt: TGTGCCAGCAGCTTTAGTACCAGCTCCTACAATGAGCAGTTCTTC
CDR3aa: CASSFSTSSYNEQFF

d_gene: TRBD1
j_gene: TRBJ2-2
abundance: .
v_gene: TRBV29-1
CDR3nt: TGCAGCGTTGGGACAGGGGGGGTCGGGGAGCTGTTTTTT
CDR3aa: CSVGTGGVGELFF

d_gene: TRBD1
j_gene: TRBJ1-1
abundance: few
v_gene: TRBV25-1
CDR3nt: TGTGCCAGCAGGAGGACAGGGGGCCCAGCTTTCTTT
CDR3aa: CASRRTGGPAFF

d_gene: TRBD1
j_gene: TRBJ1-5
abundance: .
v_gene: TRBV20-1
CDR3nt: TGCAGTGCTCCCTCAGGGACAGTTCATAGCAATCAGCCCCAGCATTTT
CDR3aa: CSAPSGTVHSNQPQHF

d_gene: .
j_gene: TRBJ2-7
abundance: .
v_gene: TRBV11-3
CDR3nt: TGTGCCAGCAGCTTAAGCGCAGATTCCCTCTACGAGCAGTACTTC
CDR3aa: CASSLSADSLYEQYF

d_gene: TRBD1
j_gene: TRBJ1-2
abundance: few
v_gene: TRBV14
CDR3nt: TGTGCCAGCAGCCAAGACCTCAGACAGGGACACTATGGCTACACCTTC
CDR3aa: CASSQDLRQGHYGYTF

d_gene: .
j_gene: TRBJ1-1
abundance: .
v_gene: TRBV27
CDR3nt: TGTGCCAGCAGTTGGACACCGAACACTGAAGCTTTCTTT
CDR3aa: CASSWTPNTEAFF

d_gene: TRBD2
j_gene: TRBJ2-1
abundance: .
v_gene: TRBV7-8
CDR3nt: TGTGCCAGCAGCCCAAGGGCCCGGGACACTAGACTAGCGGGGAATCATGAGCAGTTCTTC
CDR3aa: CASSPRARDTRLAGNHEQFF

d_gene: .
j_gene: TRBJ1-5
abundance: .
v_gene: TRBV6-1
CDR3nt: TGTGCCAGCAGTGGCTGGGGGCCTAATCAGCCCCAGCATTTT
CDR3aa: CASSGWGPNQPQHF

d_gene: TRBD2
j_gene: TRBJ2-1
abundance: .
v_gene: TRBV29-1
CDR3nt: TGCAGCGTTGGGGGGGGGAATGAGCAGTTCTTC
CDR3aa: CSVGGGNEQFF

d_gene: .
j_gene: TRBJ1-2
abundance: many
v_gene: TRBV7-2
CDR3nt: TGTGCCAGCAGTTTAGGGGGTTACTATGGCTACACCTTC
CDR3aa: CASSLGGYYGYTF

d_gene: TRBD2
j_gene: TRBJ2-1
abundance: many
v_gene: TRBV29-1
CDR3nt: TGCAGCGTCCTAGCGGGAGGCCACAATGAGCAGTTCTTC
CDR3aa: CSVLAGGHNEQFF

d_gene: TRBD2
j_gene: TRBJ2-1
abundance: many
v_gene: TRBV5-1
CDR3nt: TGCGCCAGCAGACTACTAGCGGGGGCATTGGATGAGCAGTTCTTC
CDR3aa: CASRLLAGALDEQFF

d_gene: TRBD1
j_gene: TRBJ2-7
abundance: many
v_gene: TRBV12-3/TRBV12-4
CDR3nt: TGTGCCAGCAGTTTAACGGCGGGACAGGGAGAGCAGTACTTC
CDR3aa: CASSLTAGQGEQYF

d_gene: TRBD1
j_gene: TRBJ1-6
abundance: many
v_gene: TRBV6-1
CDR3nt: TGTGCCAGCAGCCCCTGGGACAGGGGGGAGAGTTCACCCCTCCACTTT
CDR3aa: CASSPWDRGESSPLHF

d_gene: .
j_gene: TRBJ2-5
abundance: .
v_gene: TRBV3-1
CDR3nt: TGTGCCAGCAGCCAGATGGTAGCGGAACAAGAGACCCAGTACTTC
CDR3aa: CASSQMVAEQETQYF

d_gene: .
j_gene: TRBJ2-2
abundance: many
v_gene: TRBV5-1
CDR3nt: TGCGCCAGCAGCTTGGGGATCAACAACGCCGGGGAGCTGTTTTTT
CDR3aa: CASSLGINNAGELFF

d_gene: .
j_gene: TRBJ1-4
abundance: .
v_gene: TRBV5-4
CDR3nt: TGTGCCAGCAGCTTGGATGTGATAAATGAAAAACTGTTTTTT
CDR3aa: CASSLDVINEKLFF

d_gene: .
j_gene: TRBJ2-7
abundance: .
v_gene: TRBV4-1
CDR3nt: TGCGCCAGCAGCCATGGTGCACAGGTAGCCTACGAGCAGTACTTC
CDR3aa: CASSHGAQVAYEQYF

d_gene: .
j_gene: TRBJ1-1
abundance: .
v_gene: TRBV19
CDR3nt: TGTGCCAGTAGTATTAAGGGGTCCGAAGCTTTCTTT
CDR3aa: CASSIKGSEAFF

d_gene: TRBD2
j_gene: TRBJ2-2
abundance: .
v_gene: TRBV13
CDR3nt: TGTGCCAGCAGCACGGAGGGACTAGCGGGAGACTTGAACACCGGGGAGCTGTTTTTT
CDR3aa: CASSTEGLAGDLNTGELFF

d_gene: TRBD2
j_gene: TRBJ2-1
abundance: .
v_gene: TRBV5-1
CDR3nt: TGCGCCAGCAGCGCAATGACTAGCGGGGGGGCCTATGAGCAGTTCTTC
CDR3aa: CASSAMTSGGAYEQFF

d_gene: TRBD1
j_gene: TRBJ1-2
abundance: few
v_gene: TRBV7-8
CDR3nt: TGTGCCAGCAGCCTAACAGACAGGGCTGGGAGCTATGGCTACACCTTC
CDR3aa: CASSLTDRAGSYGYTF

d_gene: .
j_gene: TRBJ2-1
abundance: few
v_gene: TRBV7-3
CDR3nt: TGTGCCAGCAGCTTAAATGCGGGGTACGATGAGCAGTTCTTC
CDR3aa: CASSLNAGYDEQFF

d_gene: .
j_gene: TRBJ1-1
abundance: .
v_gene: TRBV19
CDR3nt: TGTGCCAGTAGTGCCCAGGGGTTGGGCACTGAAGCTTTCTTT
CDR3aa: CASSAQGLGTEAFF

d_gene: TRBD1
j_gene: TRBJ1-1
abundance: many
v_gene: TRBV19
CDR3nt: TGTGCCAGTAGCCGACAGGGGGCAGTTGGCACTGAAGCTTTCTTT
CDR3aa: CASSRQGAVGTEAFF

d_gene: TRBD2
j_gene: TRBJ2-1
abundance: .
v_gene: TRBV7-9
CDR3nt: TGTGCCAGCAGCTTAAGCGCGGGAGGGTACAATGAGCAGTTCTTC
CDR3aa: CASSLSAGGYNEQFF